Given below is one T cell receptor beta chain in context. Antigen specificity is unknown. Looked up from germline, CDR1 is MDHEN and CDR2 is SYDVKM. With 5 bases removed from V and 4 bases from J, the gap between germline ends came to 15 bases. The CDR3 is 15 amino acids. Libraries were prepared by immunoSEQ multiplex PCR; TCRdb keeps only in-frame clonotypes and omits some of them. The sample yields about 15,000 clones, roughly 75% seen once. The data derive from a study of vaccination effects on CD4 cells after COVID-19. ViraFEST used viral peptide pools to expand antigen-specific CD4+ T cells before sequencing. Cultured cells yielded isolated CD4+ T cells after around 10 days. The vaccine given was either BNT162b2 or mRNA-1273, in two doses.

Sequenced here: CD4+ T cells from PBMCs cultured with HCoV-NL63 spike peptides, sampled after COVID-19 vaccination. The receptor was derived from a human donor who received a COVID-19 vaccine. The genes are TRBV28 and TRBJ1-3; no clear D gene. CDR3 sequence reads: CASSEGLFSGNTIYF. The CDR3 DNA reads TGTGCCAGCAGTGAGGGTCTTTTCTCCGGAAACACCATATATTTT.